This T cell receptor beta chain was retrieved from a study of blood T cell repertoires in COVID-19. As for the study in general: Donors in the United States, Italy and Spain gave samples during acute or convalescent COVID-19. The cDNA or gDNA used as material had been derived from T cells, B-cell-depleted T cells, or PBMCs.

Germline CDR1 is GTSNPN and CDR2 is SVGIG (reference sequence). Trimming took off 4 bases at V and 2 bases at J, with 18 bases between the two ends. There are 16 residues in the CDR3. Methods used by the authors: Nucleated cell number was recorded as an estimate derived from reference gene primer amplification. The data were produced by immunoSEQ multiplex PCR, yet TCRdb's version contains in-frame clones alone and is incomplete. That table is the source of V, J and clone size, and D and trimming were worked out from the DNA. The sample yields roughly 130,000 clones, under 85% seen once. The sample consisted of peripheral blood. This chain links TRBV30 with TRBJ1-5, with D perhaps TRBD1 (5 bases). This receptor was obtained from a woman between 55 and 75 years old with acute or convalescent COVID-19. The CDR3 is CAWNLGTPGGNQPQHF. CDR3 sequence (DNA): TGTGCCTGGAACCTCGGGACTCCGGGTGGCAATCAGCCCCAGCATTTT. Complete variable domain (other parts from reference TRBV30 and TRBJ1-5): SQTIHQWPATLVQPVGSPLSLECTVEGTSNPNLYWYRQAAGRGLQLLFYSVGIGQISSEVPQNLSASRPQDRQFILSSKKLLLSDSGFYLCAWNLGTPGGNQPQHFGDGTRLSIL.